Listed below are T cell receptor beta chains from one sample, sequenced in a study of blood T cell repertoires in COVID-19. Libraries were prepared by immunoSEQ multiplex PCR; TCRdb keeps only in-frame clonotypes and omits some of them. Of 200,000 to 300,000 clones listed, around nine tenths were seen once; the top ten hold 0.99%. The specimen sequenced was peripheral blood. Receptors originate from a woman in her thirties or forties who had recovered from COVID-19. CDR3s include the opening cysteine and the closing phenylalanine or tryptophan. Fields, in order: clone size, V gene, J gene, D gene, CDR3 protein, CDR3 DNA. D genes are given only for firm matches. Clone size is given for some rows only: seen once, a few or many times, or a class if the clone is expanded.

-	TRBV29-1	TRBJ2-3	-	CSARWGDTDTQYF	TGCAGCGCCAGGTGGGGGGACACAGATACGCAGTATTTT
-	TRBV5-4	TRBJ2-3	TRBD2	CASSPTSGRRGDTQYF	TGTGCCAGCAGCCCCACTAGCGGCCGAAGGGGAGATACGCAGTATTTT
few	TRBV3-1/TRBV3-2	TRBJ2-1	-	CASSPRGRSPGNEQFF	TGTGCCAGCAGCCCGCGCGGCCGATCTCCGGGCAATGAGCAGTTCTTC
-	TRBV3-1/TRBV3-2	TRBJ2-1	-	CASSPTPGVGQFF	TGTGCCAGCAGCCCAACCCCCGGGGTCGGGCAGTTCTTC
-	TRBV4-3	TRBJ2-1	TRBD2	CASSRRWEGEQFF	TGCGCCAGCAGCCGGCGGTGGGAGGGGGAGCAGTTCTTC
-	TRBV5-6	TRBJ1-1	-	CASSLIGGGEAFF	TGTGCCAGCAGCTTGATCGGGGGAGGTGAAGCTTTCTTT
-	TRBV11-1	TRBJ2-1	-	CASSLFPGDNEQFF	TGTGCCAGCAGCTTATTCCCAGGGGACAATGAGCAGTTCTTC
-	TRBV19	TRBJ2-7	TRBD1	CASSMAPDRAAQYF	TGTGCCAGTAGTATGGCCCCGGACAGGGCCGCGCAGTACTTC
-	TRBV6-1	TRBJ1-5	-	CASSEAAGSNQPQHF	TGTGCCAGCAGTGAAGCGGCGGGAAGCAATCAGCCCCAGCATTTT
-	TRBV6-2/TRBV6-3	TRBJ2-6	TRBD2	CASSHGLAGGRGLSGANVLTF	TGTGCCAGCAGTCATGGACTAGCGGGAGGACGAGGACTCTCTGGGGCCAACGTCCTGACTTTC
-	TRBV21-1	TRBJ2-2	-	CASSKGTPGGVGELFF	TGTGCCAGCAGCAAAGGGACTCCGGGGGGGGTCGGGGAGCTGTTTTTT
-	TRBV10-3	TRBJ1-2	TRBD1	CALQGGNYGYTF	TGTGCCCTACAGGGGGGTAACTATGGCTACACCTTC
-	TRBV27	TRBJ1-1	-	CASSFGDMNTEAFF	TGTGCCAGCAGTTTCGGGGACATGAACACTGAAGCTTTCTTT
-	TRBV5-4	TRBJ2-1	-	CASSKEGVGGYNEQFF	TGTGCCAGCAGCAAGGAGGGTGTCGGGGGCTACAATGAGCAGTTCTTC
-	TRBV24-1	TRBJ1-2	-	CATSDLSRDGIYGYTF	TGTGCCACCAGTGATCTCAGCCGTGACGGGATCTATGGCTACACCTTC
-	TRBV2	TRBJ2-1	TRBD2	CASSERGFAGGEYNEQFF	TGTGCCAGCAGTGAACGTGGCTTTGCGGGAGGGGAGTACAATGAGCAGTTCTTC
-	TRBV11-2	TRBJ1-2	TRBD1	CASSLKGQGDGYTF	TGTGCCAGCAGCTTAAAGGGACAGGGTGACGGCTACACCTTC
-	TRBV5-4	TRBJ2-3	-	CASSLRGTLADTQYF	TGTGCCAGCAGCTTGCGGGGGACCTTGGCAGATACGCAGTATTTT
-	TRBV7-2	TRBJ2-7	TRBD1	CASSARQGVGEQYF	TGTGCCAGCAGCGCCAGACAGGGGGTGGGGGAGCAGTACTTC
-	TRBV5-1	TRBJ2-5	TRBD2	CASSAGLAGNQETQYF	TGCGCCAGCAGCGCGGGACTAGCGGGGAACCAAGAGACCCAGTACTTC
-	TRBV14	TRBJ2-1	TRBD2	CASSQEGGRALLF	TGTGCCAGCAGCCAAGAGGGGGGGAGGGCCTTGCTCTTC
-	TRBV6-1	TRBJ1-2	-	CASSEVSRPWGNYGYTF	TGTGCCAGCAGTGAAGTCTCCCGCCCCTGGGGCAACTATGGCTACACCTTC
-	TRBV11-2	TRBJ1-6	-	CASSGGDNSPLHF	TGTGCCAGCAGCGGGGGCGATAATTCACCCCTCCACTTT
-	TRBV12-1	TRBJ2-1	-	CASSFGTSGYRPGVAYSYNEQFF	TGTGCCAGCAGCTTTGGGACTAGCGGGTACCGACCCGGGGTGGCCTACTCCTACAATGAGCAGTTCTTC
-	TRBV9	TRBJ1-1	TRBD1	CASSVGTGGAFF	TGTGCCAGCAGCGTAGGGACAGGGGGGGCTTTCTTT
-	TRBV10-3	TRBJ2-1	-	CAISESGLAKGDEQFF	TGTGCCATCAGTGAGTCGGGGCTAGCCAAGGGGGATGAGCAGTTCTTC
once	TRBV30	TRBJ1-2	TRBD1	CAWSPGQGKAGYTF	TGTGCCTGGAGCCCGGGACAGGGGAAGGCTGGCTACACCTTC
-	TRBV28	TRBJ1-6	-	CASRPGQTPGPLHF	TGTGCCAGCAGACCAGGACAGACCCCAGGACCCCTCCACTTT
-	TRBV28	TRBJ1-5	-	CASSEGGGGQPQHF	TGTGCCAGCAGTGAGGGTGGAGGCGGTCAGCCCCAGCATTTT
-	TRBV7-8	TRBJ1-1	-	CASSRAPRAEAFF	TGTGCCAGCAGCCGGGCCCCTCGGGCTGAAGCTTTCTTT
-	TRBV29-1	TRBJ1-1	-	CSARLTLTGTEAFF	TGCAGCGCCCGATTGACCCTCACGGGCACTGAAGCTTTCTTT
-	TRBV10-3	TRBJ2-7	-	CAISESAGSEQYF	TGTGCCATCAGTGAGTCGGCGGGGTCCGAGCAGTACTTC
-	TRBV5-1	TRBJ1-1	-	CASRSARAMNTEAFF	TGCGCCAGCAGATCGGCCAGGGCCATGAACACTGAAGCTTTCTTT
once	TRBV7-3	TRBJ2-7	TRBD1	CASSRGTGGSYEQYF	TGTGCCAGCAGCAGAGGGACAGGGGGGTCCTACGAGCAGTACTTC
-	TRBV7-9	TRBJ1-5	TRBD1	CASSSGQGAQHF	TGTGCCAGCAGCTCGGGACAGGGCGCTCAGCATTTT
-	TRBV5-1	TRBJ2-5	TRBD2	CASSLAGGARETQYF	TGCGCCAGCAGCTTGGCCGGGGGGGCCAGGGAGACCCAGTACTTC
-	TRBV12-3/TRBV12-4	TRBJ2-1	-	CASSPWGGEQFF	TGTGCCAGCAGCCCTTGGGGAGGAGAGCAGTTCTTC
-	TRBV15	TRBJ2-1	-	CATSRDYRAGIGGSGGNEQFF	TGTGCCACCAGCAGAGATTACCGAGCGGGCATAGGGGGCTCGGGTGGAAATGAGCAGTTCTTC
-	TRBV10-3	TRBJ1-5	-	CAISVRGNQPQHF	TGTGCCATCAGTGTTCGGGGGAATCAGCCCCAGCATTTT
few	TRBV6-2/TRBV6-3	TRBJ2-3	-	CASSYPGLRGTQYF	TGTGCCAGCAGTTACCCTGGCCTGCGGGGTACGCAGTATTTT
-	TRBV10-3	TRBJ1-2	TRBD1	CASGTGGGYGYTF	TGTGCCTCCGGGACAGGAGGTGGCTATGGCTACACCTTC
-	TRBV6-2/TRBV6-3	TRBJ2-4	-	CASSPRGPSRAKNIQYF	TGTGCCAGCAGCCCCAGGGGCCCCTCCCGAGCCAAAAACATTCAGTACTTC
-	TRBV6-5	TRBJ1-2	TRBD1	CASRHPETGVGYTF	TGTGCCAGCAGACACCCTGAGACAGGGGTCGGCTACACCTTC
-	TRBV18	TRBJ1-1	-	CASSPLGDTPNTEAFF	TGTGCCAGCTCACCCCTCGGGGACACGCCGAACACTGAAGCTTTCTTT
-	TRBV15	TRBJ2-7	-	CATSRDRGHEQYF	TGTGCCACCAGCAGAGATCGGGGTCACGAGCAGTACTTC
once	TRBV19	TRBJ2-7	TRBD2	CASSRGGLAGSSYEQYF	TGTGCCAGTAGCAGGGGGGGACTAGCGGGATCCTCGTACGAGCAGTACTTC
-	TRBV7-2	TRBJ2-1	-	CASSLGPRGQFF	TGTGCCAGCAGCTTAGGTCCCCGCGGGCAGTTCTTC
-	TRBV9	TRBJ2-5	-	CASSVGAAGLQETQYF	TGTGCCAGCAGCGTAGGGGCAGCGGGTCTACAAGAGACCCAGTACTTC
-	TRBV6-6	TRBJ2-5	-	CASSPTRGTTETQYF	TGTGCCAGCAGCCCGACCCGGGGGACCACAGAGACCCAGTACTTC
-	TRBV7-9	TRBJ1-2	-	CASSPRALGGYTF	TGTGCCAGCAGCCCGCGGGCTTTGGGGGGCTACACCTTC
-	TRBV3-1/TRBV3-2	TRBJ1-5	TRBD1	CASSQGELAGGNQPQHF	TGTGCCAGCAGCCAAGGGGAATTGGCAGGGGGGAATCAGCCCCAGCATTTT
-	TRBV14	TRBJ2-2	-	CASSPFGGGGTGELFF	TGTGCCAGCAGCCCCTTTGGGGGAGGGGGCACCGGGGAGCTGTTTTTT
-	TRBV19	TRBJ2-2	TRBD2	CASSPRWGGSRDPGELFF	TGTGCCAGTAGTCCCCGATGGGGGGGTAGTCGAGATCCCGGGGAGCTGTTTTTT
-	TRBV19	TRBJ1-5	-	CASSMRENQPQHF	TGTGCCAGTAGTATGCGTGAAAATCAGCCCCAGCATTTT
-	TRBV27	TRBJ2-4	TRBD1	CASSSPGTGKNIQYF	TGTGCCAGCAGTTCCCCCGGGACAGGGAAAAACATTCAGTACTTC
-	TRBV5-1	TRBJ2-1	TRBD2	CASKIAGGPANEQFF	TGCGCCAGCAAGATAGCGGGAGGGCCGGCCAATGAGCAGTTCTTC
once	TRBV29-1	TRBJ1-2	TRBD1	CSVEVIYRGGYGYTF	TGCAGCGTTGAAGTGATCTACAGGGGAGGCTATGGCTACACCTTC
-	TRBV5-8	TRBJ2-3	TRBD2	CASSLPGLTGTDTQYF	TGTGCCAGCAGCTTGCCGGGACTAACGGGGACAGATACGCAGTATTTT
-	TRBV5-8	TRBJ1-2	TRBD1	CASSLAGRGNYGYTF	TGTGCCAGCAGCTTGGCGGGCAGGGGGAACTATGGCTACACCTTC
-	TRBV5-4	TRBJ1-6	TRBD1	CASSPPTGANSPLHF	TGTGCCAGCAGCCCCCCGACAGGGGCGAATTCACCCCTCCACTTT